This entry lists 5 T cell receptor beta chains sequenced from one sample in a study of blood T cell repertoires in COVID-19 (TCRdb year 2020). Library preparation used the immunoSEQ multiplex PCR assay. TCRdb's version of the immuneACCESS table is confined to in-frame rearrangements and falls short of the full clone set. An unresolved V gene accounts for under half of the shortfall where checked; the remainder is of unknown origin. In this sample the table shows 30,000 or so clones, roughly four fifths of which occur a single time. The biggest ten clones account for under 50% of the sample. Material for sequencing was peripheral blood. The receptors were sampled from an elderly man with active or convalescent COVID-19.

The CDR3 nucleotides are TGTGCCACCAGTGACCAGACTAGCGGGAGACCTAATGAGCAGTTCTTC. As protein: CATSDQTSGRPNEQFF. This sequence joins TRBV24-1 and TRBJ2-1, with 12 bases that match TRBD2. CDR3 size: 16 residues. V was clipped by 4 bases and J by 7 bases; unmatched bases: 7. Looked up from germline, CDR1 is KGHDR and CDR2 is SFDVKD.

The rearrangement uses TRBV12-5 and TRBJ2-1; tentatively, D is TRBD2 (6 bases). Trimming left V 4 bases short and J 9 bases short, with 16 bases between. CDR3 size: 14 residues. Germline V gives CDR1 LGHNT, CDR2 FRNRAP. CDR3 protein: CASGWGDSRGEQFF. As DNA, the CDR3 is TGTGCTAGTGGTTGGGGGGATTCACGGGGTGAGCAGTTCTTC. The full variable domain, with the rest looked up from reference TRBV12-5 and TRBJ2-1, is DARVTQTPRHKVTEMGQEVTMRCQPILGHNTVFWYRQTMMQGLELLAYFRNRAPLDDSGMPKDRFSAEMPDATLATLKIQPSEPRDSAVYFCASGWGDSRGEQFFGPGTRLTVL.

The chain links TRBV3-1 (or the pseudogene TRBV3-2) to TRBJ1-1, with D tentatively TRBD1 (6 bases). CDR3 length: 15 amino acids. V gave up 0 bases and J gave up 0 bases, with 8 bases separating them. Germline assignment: CDR1 LGHDT and CDR2 YNNKEL (reference sequence). The CDR3 nucleotides read TGTGCCAGCAGCCAAGATGAGGGGGTGAACACTGAAGCTTTCTTT. Its translation is CASSQDEGVNTEAFF.

V usage is TRBV7-3 and J usage is TRBJ1-4; maybe TRBD1 (6 bases). V shed 5 bases and J shed 4 bases, with 14 bases lying between them. The CDR3 covers 15 residues. The germline gives CDR1 SGHTA, CDR2 FQGTGA. CDR3 sequence reads: CASSPGGADNEKLFF. CDR3 nucleotides: TGTGCCAGCAGCCCCGGGGGGGCTGATAATGAAAAACTGTTTTTT.

This chain's CDR3 is CSASLEGQSYNEQFF. The DNA of the CDR3 is TGCAGTGCTAGTCTGGAGGGCCAATCCTACAATGAGCAGTTCTTC. V gene TRBV20-1 combines with J gene TRBJ2-1; D perhaps matches TRBD2 (6 bases). The germline V and J ends were trimmed by 3 bases and 1 base, with 13 bases remaining between them. The CDR3 spans 15 residues. Germline CDR1 DFQATT, CDR2 SNEGSKA (reference sequence).